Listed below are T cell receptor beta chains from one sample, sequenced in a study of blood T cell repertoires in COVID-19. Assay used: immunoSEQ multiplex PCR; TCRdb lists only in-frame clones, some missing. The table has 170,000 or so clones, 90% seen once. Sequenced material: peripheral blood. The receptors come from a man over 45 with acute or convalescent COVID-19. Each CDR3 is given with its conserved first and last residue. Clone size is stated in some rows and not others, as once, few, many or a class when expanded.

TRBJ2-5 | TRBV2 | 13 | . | CASTLGGLETQYF
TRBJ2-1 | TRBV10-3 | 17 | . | CAISGRRGRSSYNEQFF
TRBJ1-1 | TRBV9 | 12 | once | CASGGPVTEAFF
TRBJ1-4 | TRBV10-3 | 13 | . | CAIRALQGEKLFF
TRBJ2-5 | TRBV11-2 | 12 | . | CASSLAREAQYF
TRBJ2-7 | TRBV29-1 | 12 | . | CSVEESRAEQYF
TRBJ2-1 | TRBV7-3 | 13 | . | CASSLSGLNEQFF
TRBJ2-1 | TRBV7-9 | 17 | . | CASSLAPGQGYYNEQFF
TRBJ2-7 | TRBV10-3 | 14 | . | CAISTRQGDGEQYF
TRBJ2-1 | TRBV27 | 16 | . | CASTLVGGSGINEQFF
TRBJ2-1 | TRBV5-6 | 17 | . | CASSLDGLAGPYNEQFF
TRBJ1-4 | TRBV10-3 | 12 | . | CAIGRQNEKLFF
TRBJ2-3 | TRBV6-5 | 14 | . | CASQMRGGSDTQYF
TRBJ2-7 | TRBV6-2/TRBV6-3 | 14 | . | CASSPTSGRNEQYF
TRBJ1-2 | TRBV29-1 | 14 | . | CSVEGRQGGYGYTF
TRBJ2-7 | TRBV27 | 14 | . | CASSSTGTGFEQYF
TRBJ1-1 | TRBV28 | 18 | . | CASRVLGQGARGGTEAFF
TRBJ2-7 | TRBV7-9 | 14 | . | CASSSRDRGDEQYF
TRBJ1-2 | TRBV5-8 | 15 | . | CASSPRTGGYYGYTF
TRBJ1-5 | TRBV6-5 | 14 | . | CASRQGQGGQPQHF
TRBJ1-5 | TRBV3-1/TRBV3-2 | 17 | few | CASSQDGGGALGQPQHF
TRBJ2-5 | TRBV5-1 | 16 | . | CASSRSASRGQETQYF
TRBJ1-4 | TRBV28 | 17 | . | CASSFPLAGTTNEKLFF
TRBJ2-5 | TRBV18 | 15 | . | CASSPRENSQETQYF
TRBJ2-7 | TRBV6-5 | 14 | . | CASSSIRDIYEQYF
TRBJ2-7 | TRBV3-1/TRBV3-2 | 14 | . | CASSQGVPGYEQYF
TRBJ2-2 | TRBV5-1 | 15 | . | CASSPDRGHTGELFF
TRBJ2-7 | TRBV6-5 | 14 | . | CASSNTGVGYEQYF
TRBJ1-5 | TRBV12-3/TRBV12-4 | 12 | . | CASSRDLVAQHF
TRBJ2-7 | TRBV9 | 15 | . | CASSPTGLPNYEQYF
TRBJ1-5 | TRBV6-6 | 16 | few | CASSPSTGNSNQPQHF
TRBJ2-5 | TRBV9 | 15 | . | CASSVGGRLQETQYF
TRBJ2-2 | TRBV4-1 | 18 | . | CASSLSTSGGPNTGELFF
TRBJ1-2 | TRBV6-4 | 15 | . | CASSGGLGTGQGYTF
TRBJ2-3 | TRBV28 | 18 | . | CASSLSLGLAGVTDTQYF
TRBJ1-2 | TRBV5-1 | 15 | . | CASSLEGSRNYGYTF
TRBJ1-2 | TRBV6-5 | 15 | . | CASSFRRGLGYGYTF
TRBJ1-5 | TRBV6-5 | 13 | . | CASRKGEGQPQHF
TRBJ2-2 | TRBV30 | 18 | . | CAWSADRQGFPNTGELFF
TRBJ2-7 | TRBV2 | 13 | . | CASSDNGRAEQYF